Detailed here is one TCR beta chain. Methods used by the authors: Amplification of reference gene primers was used by the study to estimate nucleated cell counts. Profiling relied on immunoSEQ multiplex PCR, and the TCRdb table lists in-frame clones only, not all of them. Clone size and V and J calls were adopted from that table, with D and trimming inferred from the DNA. Of about 170,000 clones in the sample, roughly four fifths were seen once. These data originate in a study of blood T cell repertoires in COVID-19. Study-level background: Samples of COVID-19 (acute and convalescent) were obtained from the United States, Italy and Spain. T cells, B-cell-depleted T cells, or PBMCs provided the cDNA or gDNA that served as material.

Germline V gene lookup returns CDR1 SNHLY and CDR2 FYNNEI. V was clipped by 8 bases and J by 5 bases; unmatched bases: 8. CDR3 length: 14 residues. The sequence was collected from a woman of 80 years or more with acute or convalescent COVID-19. The rearrangement uses TRBV2 and TRBJ2-3, with TRBD2 identical over 9 bases. The specimen sequenced was peripheral blood. The CDR3 DNA reads TGTGCCAGCGGGCGGGAGGGCGGTGGAGATACGCAGTATTTT. Amino acid sequence: CASGREGGGDTQYF.